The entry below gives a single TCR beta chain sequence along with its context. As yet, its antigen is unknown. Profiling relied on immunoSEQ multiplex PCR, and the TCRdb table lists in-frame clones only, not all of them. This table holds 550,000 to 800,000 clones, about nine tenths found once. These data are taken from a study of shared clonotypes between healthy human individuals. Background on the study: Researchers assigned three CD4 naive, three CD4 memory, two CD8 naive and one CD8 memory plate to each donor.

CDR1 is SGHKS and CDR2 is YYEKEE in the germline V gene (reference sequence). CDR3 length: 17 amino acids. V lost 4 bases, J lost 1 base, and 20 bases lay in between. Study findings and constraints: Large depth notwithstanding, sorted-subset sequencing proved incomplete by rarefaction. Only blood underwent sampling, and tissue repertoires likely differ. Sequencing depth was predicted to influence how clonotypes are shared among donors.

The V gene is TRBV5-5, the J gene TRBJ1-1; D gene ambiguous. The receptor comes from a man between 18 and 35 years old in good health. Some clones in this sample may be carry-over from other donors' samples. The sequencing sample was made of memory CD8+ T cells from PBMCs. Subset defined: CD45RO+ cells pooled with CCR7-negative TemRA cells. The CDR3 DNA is TGTGCCAGCAGCCCGAGAGGACGGGGTTGGGGGAACACTGAAGCTTTCTTT. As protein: CASSPRGRGWGNTEAFF.